The rows below give T cell receptor beta chains drawn from one sample of a study of blood T cell repertoires in COVID-19. Assay used: immunoSEQ multiplex PCR; TCRdb lists only in-frame clones, some missing. The table shows 85,000 to 130,000 clones, with roughly 90% occurring only once. The sequencing input was peripheral blood. The receptor set was obtained from an older woman with acute or convalescent COVID-19. CDR3s include the opening cysteine and the closing phenylalanine or tryptophan. Fields, in order: clone size, CDR3 length, V gene, D gene, J gene, CDR3 protein, CDR3 DNA. D genes are given only for firm matches. Some rows mark clone size as missing; the rest say once, few, many or name a class of expanded clone.

.,14,TRBV28,.,TRBJ1-5,CASSLVRGGQPQHF,TGTGCCAGCAGTTTAGTCAGGGGAGGGCAGCCCCAGCATTTT
.,16,TRBV19,TRBD1,TRBJ1-5,CASSHWTGRANQPQHF,TGTGCCAGTAGTCACTGGACAGGTAGGGCCAATCAGCCCCAGCATTTT
.,19,TRBV18,.,TRBJ2-6,CASSPITSGGTSGANVLTF,TGTGCCAGCTCACCGATCACCTCCGGCGGGACTTCTGGGGCCAACGTCCTGACTTTC
.,13,TRBV3-1/TRBV3-2,TRBD2,TRBJ2-5,CASSQTSLETQYF,TGTGCCAGCAGCCAGACTAGCTTGGAGACCCAGTACTTC
few,15,TRBV19,.,TRBJ1-5,CASSIGHGGNQPQHF,TGTGCCAGTAGTATTGGCCACGGGGGGAATCAGCCCCAGCATTTT
.,15,TRBV24-1,.,TRBJ1-1,CATSDLQGEETEAFF,TGTGCCACCAGTGATTTGCAAGGGGAGGAAACTGAAGCTTTCTTT
.,15,TRBV5-1,TRBD1,TRBJ1-6,CASSSGTGENSPLHF,TGCGCCAGCAGCTCCGGGACAGGGGAAAATTCACCCCTCCACTTT
.,12,TRBV7-2,.,TRBJ2-2,CASSRGQGELFF,TGTGCCAGCAGCCGCGGACAGGGGGAGCTGTTTTTT
few,15,TRBV6-1,.,TRBJ2-5,CASSEQSGSQETQYF,TGTGCCAGCAGTGAACAATCAGGGTCCCAAGAGACCCAGTACTTC
.,15,TRBV6-5,TRBD1,TRBJ1-5,CASRQGAMSNQPQHF,TGTGCCAGCAGACAGGGGGCAATGAGCAATCAGCCCCAGCATTTT
.,17,TRBV5-5,TRBD2,TRBJ2-5,CASSTGTSGTIQETQYF,TGTGCCAGCAGCACCGGGACTAGCGGTACCATCCAAGAGACCCAGTACTTC
.,14,TRBV2,.,TRBJ1-2,CASSDPPGIYGYTF,TGTGCCAGCAGTGATCCCCCAGGGATCTATGGCTACACCTTC
.,14,TRBV19,.,TRBJ1-5,CASSTDGGSRPQHF,TGTGCCAGTAGTACCGACGGCGGCTCGAGGCCCCAGCATTTT
.,14,TRBV6-5,.,TRBJ1-4,CASSYRQPNEKLFF,TGTGCCAGCAGTTACAGACAGCCTAATGAAAAACTGTTTTTT
.,16,TRBV19,TRBD1,TRBJ1-6,CASSIADGTGVSPLHF,TGTGCCAGTAGTATAGCAGACGGGACAGGGGTTTCACCCCTCCACTTT
.,18,TRBV2,TRBD2,TRBJ2-1,CASSRLAGGPFAYNEQFF,TGTGCCAGCAGCAGACTAGCGGGAGGACCCTTCGCCTACAATGAGCAGTTCTTC
.,16,TRBV27,.,TRBJ2-5,CASSPPPGILGETQYF,TGTGCCAGCAGTCCGCCGCCCGGGATCTTGGGGGAGACCCAGTACTTC
.,15,TRBV27,TRBD1,TRBJ1-1,CASSRQGWEDTEAFF,TGTGCCAGCAGTAGACAGGGATGGGAGGACACTGAAGCTTTCTTT
.,12,TRBV29-1,TRBD1,TRBJ1-1,CSVSTGATEAFF,TGCAGCGTGTCCACAGGGGCCACTGAAGCTTTCTTT
.,12,TRBV3-1/TRBV3-2,TRBD2,TRBJ2-1,CASSSAGGTWFF,TGTGCCAGCAGCTCAGCGGGAGGGACCTGGTTCTTC
.,14,TRBV18,TRBD2,TRBJ2-3,CASSSLTSIDTQYF,TGTGCCAGCTCATCCCTGACTAGCATCGATACGCAGTATTTT
.,15,TRBV18,.,TRBJ1-2,CASSPSTGSYYGYTF,TGTGCCAGCTCACCATCGACTGGGTCCTACTATGGCTACACCTTC
once,15,TRBV12-5,TRBD2,TRBJ2-1,CASGSSGSTYNEQFF,TGTGCTAGTGGTTCGAGCGGGAGCACCTACAATGAGCAGTTCTTC
once,14,TRBV7-2,.,TRBJ1-6,CASSLAAYNSPLHF,TGTGCCAGCAGCTTAGCAGCTTATAATTCACCCCTCCACTTT
.,18,TRBV18,.,TRBJ1-2,CASSPPNRAPGTNYGYTF,TGTGCCAGCTCACCACCTAACAGGGCCCCGGGTACTAACTATGGCTACACCTTC
.,17,TRBV5-1,TRBD2,TRBJ2-1,CASSLESGLADYNEQFF,TGCGCCAGCAGCTTGGAAAGTGGTCTAGCGGACTACAATGAGCAGTTCTTC
.,14,TRBV7-9,TRBD1,TRBJ2-5,CASSYGQGRETQYF,TGTGCCAGCAGCTACGGACAGGGGAGGGAGACCCAGTACTTC
.,13,TRBV16,.,TRBJ1-2,CASSQSVGNGYTF,TGTGCCAGCAGCCAATCCGTGGGCAATGGCTACACCTTC
once,18,TRBV9,.,TRBJ1-5,CASSVQGPIMVIDQPQHF,TGTGCCAGCAGCGTACAGGGCCCGATCATGGTAATTGATCAGCCCCAGCATTTT
.,13,TRBV19,.,TRBJ2-3,CASSKAGTDTQYF,TGTGCCAGTAGTAAGGCGGGCACAGATACGCAGTATTTT
.,14,TRBV27,.,TRBJ1-1,CASSFGVRGTEAFF,TGTGCCAGCAGTTTTGGGGTTCGGGGCACTGAAGCTTTCTTT
.,15,TRBV5-1,.,TRBJ1-2,CASSLGGVTNYGYTF,TGCGCCAGCAGCTTGGGGGGAGTTACTAACTATGGCTACACCTTC
few,17,TRBV3-1/TRBV3-2,TRBD1,TRBJ1-2,CASSQVGRGLEFYGYTF,TGTGCCAGCAGCCAAGTAGGTAGGGGGCTTGAGTTCTATGGCTACACCTTC
.,15,TRBV29-1,TRBD2,TRBJ2-3,CSVGGLAGAVDTQYF,TGCAGCGTTGGGGGGCTAGCGGGAGCAGTAGATACGCAGTATTTT
.,13,TRBV28,TRBD1,TRBJ1-2,CAYRDRDPYGYTF,TGTGCCTACCGGGACAGGGATCCCTATGGCTACACCTTC
.,16,TRBV18,TRBD1,TRBJ2-5,CASSAVGTGGKETQYF,TGTGCCAGCTCAGCAGTCGGGACAGGTGGAAAGGAGACCCAGTACTTC
.,12,TRBV5-1,.,TRBJ1-1,CASSSSSGEAFF,TGCGCCAGCAGCTCCTCATCGGGTGAAGCTTTCTTT
.,13,TRBV28,.,TRBJ1-2,CASSLQGYYGYTF,TGTGCCAGCAGTCTACAGGGTTACTATGGCTACACCTTC
.,13,TRBV15,.,TRBJ2-3,CATSKPSTDTQYF,TGTGCCACCAGCAAGCCTAGCACAGATACGCAGTATTTT
.,14,TRBV15,.,TRBJ2-3,CATSRFERTDTQYF,TGTGCCACCAGCAGATTTGAGAGGACAGATACGCAGTATTTT
.,17,TRBV7-2,TRBD2,TRBJ2-1,CASSLDGLAGAGGEQFF,TGTGCCAGCAGCTTAGACGGACTAGCGGGAGCAGGGGGTGAGCAGTTCTTC
.,14,TRBV7-3,.,TRBJ2-5,CASSLSGVRETQYF,TGTGCCAGCAGCTTAAGTGGAGTAAGGGAGACCCAGTACTTC
.,15,TRBV5-1,TRBD2,TRBJ2-5,CASSPGLAAQETQYF,TGCGCCAGCAGCCCGGGACTAGCGGCACAAGAGACCCAGTACTTC
once,18,TRBV5-1,TRBD2,TRBJ2-4,CASSWGLAPTQGENIQYF,TGCGCCAGCAGCTGGGGACTAGCGCCAACTCAAGGGGAAAACATTCAGTACTTC
.,12,TRBV30,.,TRBJ2-7,CAYDKSSYEQYF,TGTGCCTATGACAAGAGCTCCTACGAGCAGTACTTC
.,16,TRBV5-1,.,TRBJ1-1,CASSLASSGTNTEAFF,TGCGCCAGCAGCTTGGCCTCTAGCGGGACGAACACTGAAGCTTTCTTT
.,11,TRBV30,.,TRBJ2-3,CAWTSRDTQYF,TGTGCCTGGACTAGCCGAGATACGCAGTATTTT
.,11,TRBV25-1,.,TRBJ2-1,CASSSFNEQFF,TGTGCCAGCAGTTCTTTTAATGAGCAGTTCTTC
once,15,TRBV10-3,TRBD2,TRBJ2-1,CAIRSPASGSYEQFF,TGTGCCATCAGGTCCCCGGCTAGCGGGAGTTATGAGCAGTTCTTC
.,15,TRBV10-2,.,TRBJ1-5,CASSESGDSNQPQHF,TGCGCCAGCAGTGAGTCAGGGGATAGCAATCAGCCCCAGCATTTT
.,15,TRBV3-1/TRBV3-2,.,TRBJ1-5,CASSQEGGSNQPQHF,TGTGCCAGCAGCCAAGAAGGGGGAAGCAATCAGCCCCAGCATTTT
.,14,TRBV6-6,.,TRBJ1-4,CASSTAGAKEKLFF,TGTGCCAGCAGTACAGCAGGGGCTAAGGAAAAACTGTTTTTT